This T cell receptor (beta chain) was sequenced in a study of blood T cell repertoires in COVID-19. Assay used: immunoSEQ multiplex PCR; TCRdb lists only in-frame clones, some missing. Of fewer than 250,000 clones in the sample, about 86% are singletons; the top ten hold about 3.8%. The CDR3 is made up of 18 amino acids. Trimming left V 5 bases short and J 2 bases short, with 25 bases between. Germline V CDR1 and CDR2: MGHRA, YSYEKL. The sample was PBMCs or T cells enriched from blood (not recorded which). The V gene is TRBV4-1, the J gene TRBJ2-7; the D gene is possibly TRBD2 (6 bases). The receptor was isolated from a woman aged 40 to 50 with acute COVID-19. In nucleotides, the CDR3 is TGCGCCAGCAGCAGTATACAGCCTAGGCGGGATTCTACCTACGAGCAGTACTTC. It yields the protein CASSSIQPRRDSTYEQYF.